The sequence of this T cell receptor beta chain was determined in a study of blood T cells in healthy people across ages. Across the study: About one barcoded beta molecule per two T cells came from capture by template switching.

V lost 6 bases, J lost 10 bases, and 18 bases lay in between. Germline V gene lookup returns CDR1 SEHNR and CDR2 FQNEAQ (reference sequence). CDR3 length equals 14 residues. About this clonotype itself: Its antigen is not identified.

Then a second PCR, running roughly 6 to 12 cycles, was carried out with a sample-barcoded 5' primer and a J-beta primer mix. TCRdb analysed the 5' RACE reads with MiXCR anew, one entry per CDR3 protein. The sample lists more than 550,000 distinct CDR3 sequences; 22% were seen once. They isolated at least 6.5 million PBMCs from each sample. Findings of the study overall: Those diversity estimates obtained from one million T cells were thought to be underestimates.

This clonotype was obtained from a man aged 70-80 years in good health. The material sequenced was blood. The V and J genes are TRBV7-9 and TRBJ1-4; D possibly corresponds to TRBD1 (5 bases). The CDR3 nucleotides are TGTGCCAGCAGGTACGGGACCGACGGGGGAAAACTGTTTTTT. It is translated as CASRYGTDGGKLFF.